A single sample is the source of the 18 T cell receptor beta chains below, sequenced in a study of T cells in Graves' hyperthyroidism and ophthalmopathy. The TCR beta CDR3 regions underwent amplification using RNA transcripts as the source. A set of HTBI primers served as the primers for a first-round RT-PCR of the TCR CDR3. TCRdb reprocessed the multiplex PCR reads with MiXCR, giving one entry per CDR3 protein. The top ten clones hold about a quarter of a sample with about 280,000 distinct CDR3 sequences, less than 30% of them seen once. The specimen was blood. Source of these receptors: a man in his forties with Graves' hyperthyroidism that later progressed to Graves' ophthalmopathy.

This clonotype was observed at least ten times. V is TRBV27 and J is TRBJ1-2; 10 bases match TRBD1. Germline CDR1 and CDR2: MNHEY and SMNVEV (reference sequence). This CDR3 contains 14 residues. Trimming at V came to 5 bases and at J to 7 bases, leaving 7 bases not matched to a gene. CDR3 loop: CASSSDRGRSGYTF. CDR3 nucleotide sequence: TGTGCCAGCAGTAGCGACAGGGGGCGTTCTGGCTACACCTTC.

This chain uses TRBV28 with TRBJ2-7; TRBD2 agrees at 13 bases. Germline-derived CDR1 and CDR2 are MDHEN and SYDVKM. Losses at the gene ends were 6 bases for V and 4 bases for J; bases not matched to a gene: 9. The CDR3 covers 16 residues. The CDR3 DNA reads TGTGCCAGCAGGAGAACTAGCGGGAGGGCCGTGTACGAGCAGTACTTC. Translation gives CASRRTSGRAVYEQYF.

This sequence joins TRBV29-1 and TRBJ1-1; D may be TRBD1 (5 bases). The CDR3 has 10 amino acids. Trimming left V 4 bases short and J 10 bases short, with 10 bases between. Germline V gives CDR1 SQVTM, CDR2 ANQGSEA. The CDR3 region has the DNA TGCAGCGTTGGGCGGGGGGTAGCTTTCTTT. This gives the protein CSVGRGVAFF. Full variable domain (outside the CDR3, taken from reference TRBV29-1 and TRBJ1-1): SAVISQKPSRDICQRGTSLTIQCQVDSQVTMMFWYRQQPGQSLTLIATANQGSEATYESGFVIDKFPISRPNLTFSTLTVSNMSPEDSSIYLCSVGRGVAFFGQGTRLTVV.

The J gene is TRBJ2-7, the V gene TRBV12-3 or TRBV12-4, with 7 bases fitting TRBD1. After removal of 6 bases from V and 3 bases from J, the junction contained 8 bases not matched to a gene. The CDR3 is 14 amino acids. CDR3 bases: TGTGCCAGCAGAAACGGGACAGACTTCTACGAGCAGTACTTC. Translated, it gives CASRNGTDFYEQYF.

This clonotype was counted many times. V is TRBV2 and J is TRBJ2-5; D possibly corresponds to TRBD2 (5 bases). The V gene's germline CDR1 is SNHLY and CDR2 FYNNEI. Trimming took 5 bases from V and 5 from J, leaving 15 bases between them. This CDR3 has 14 amino acids. The CDR3 nucleotides are TGTGCCAGCAGTAAGACGGAGGAGCCGGAGACCCAGTACTTC. It codes for CASSKTEEPETQYF. The whole variable domain, filled in from reference TRBV2 and TRBJ2-5, reads EPEVTQTPSHQVTQMGQEVILRCVPISNHLYFYWYRQILGQKVEFLVSFYNNEISEKSEIFDDQFSVERPDGSNFTLKIRSTKLEDSAMYFCASSKTEEPETQYFGPGTRLLVL.

The CDR3: CASRLEPGANQPQHF. In nucleotides, the CDR3 is TGCGCCAGCAGACTGGAACCGGGTGCAAATCAGCCCCAGCATTTT. The chain employs TRBV4-1 and TRBJ1-5; D is ambiguous. Germline V gene data show CDR1 as MGHRA and CDR2 as YSYEKL. V was trimmed by 6 bases and J by 4 bases, leaving 16 bases between them. CDR3 length: 15 amino acids.

The chain combines TRBV12-3 or TRBV12-4 with TRBJ2-7; possibly TRBD2 for D (5 bases). V was shortened by 3 bases and J by 3 bases, with 9 bases between the two germline ends. The CDR3 contains 13 residues. The CDR3 nucleotides read TGTGCCAGCAGTTTGGGAGTCTTCTACGAGCAGTACTTC. It yields the protein CASSLGVFYEQYF.

This clonotype has at least ten counts. The V and J genes are TRBV7-3 and TRBJ1-1; the match to TRBD1 covers 7 bases. The CDR3 covers 16 residues. Germline loops: CDR1 SGHTA, CDR2 FQGTGA. J lost 0 bases, V lost 5 bases, and 9 bases had no gene match. DNA for the CDR3: TGTGCCAGCAGCCAATCGGCAGGGGGGGTGAACACTGAAGCTTTCTTT. Its protein product is CASSQSAGGVNTEAFF.

The V gene is TRBV6-1, the J gene TRBJ2-7; the match to TRBD1 covers 7 bases. CDR1 and CDR2 (germline): MNHNS, SASEGT. CDR3 length: 14 residues. V shed 6 bases and J 1 base; nucleotides not matched to a gene: 6. The CDR3 sequence: CASRAPGQSYEQYF. The CDR3 coding sequence is TGTGCCAGCAGGGCCCCGGGACAGTCCTACGAGCAGTACTTC.

The chain recombines TRBV20-1 with TRBJ2-7, with 7 positions matching TRBD1. Germline V gives CDR1 DFQATT, CDR2 SNEGSKA (reference sequence). The trim removed 5 bases at V and 6 bases at J, leaving 4 bases unmatched. The CDR3 totals 11 residues. CDR3 nucleotide sequence: TGCAGTGCTTCCGACAGGGCCGAGCAGTACTTC. Translating gives CSASDRAEQYF.

At least ten counts were recorded for this clonotype. Written as DNA, the CDR3 is TGTGCCAGCAGTTTCTATCCGACAGACAATCAGCCCCAGCATTTT. Amino acid sequence: CASSFYPTDNQPQHF. The V gene is TRBV28, the J gene TRBJ1-5; D possibly corresponds to TRBD1 (5 bases). Per germline, CDR1 MDHEN and CDR2 SYDVKM. The CDR3 consists of 15 residues. The germline V and J ends were trimmed by 3 bases and 3 bases, with 12 bases remaining between them.

This clonotype was seen at least ten times. Its ends do not fully match the called genes, so a read error is possible. V usage is TRBV12-3 or TRBV12-4 and J usage is TRBJ2-7, with 10 bases aligning to TRBD1. CDR3 size: 14 residues. CDR3 sequence reads: CASSSTTGGASPDF. The CDR3 DNA reads TGTGCCAGCAGTTCTACGACAGGGGGCGCGAGTCCGGACTTC.

Many counts were recorded for this clonotype. The V gene is TRBV7-3, the J gene TRBJ1-6; 8 nucleotides match TRBD1. V dropped 6 bases and J dropped 6; count of bases not matched to a gene: 4. This CDR3 contains 14 residues. The germline V gene encodes CDR1 SGHTA and CDR2 FQGTGA. CDR3: CASSATGGNSPLHF. Written as DNA, the CDR3 is TGTGCCAGCAGTGCTACAGGGGGTAATTCACCCCTCCACTTT.

This clonotype was observed at least ten times. A junction boundary mismatches the germline segment, possibly from a read error. V gene TRBV20-1 combines with J gene TRBJ1-5; the D gene is possibly TRBD1 (6 bases). This CDR3 has 12 amino acids. Germline V lookup: CDR1 DFQATT, CDR2 SNEGSKA (reference sequence). CDR3 sequence: CAQGLNGQPQHF. The DNA for the CDR3 is TGTGCGCAGGGGTTAAACGGTCAGCCCCAGCATTTT.

This clonotype has a count of ten or more. The V call is TRBV7-9, the J call TRBJ1-2; the D is unclear. The length of the CDR3 is 14 residues. V lost 5 bases to trimming and J lost 5 bases, with 15 bases between them. Germline V CDR1 and CDR2: SEHNR, FQNEAQ (reference sequence). The CDR3 sequence is CASSNPPGGYGYTF. DNA for the CDR3: TGTGCCAGCAGCAACCCGCCGGGTGGTTATGGCTACACCTTC.

This clonotype came up many times. V gene TRBV5-5 combines with J gene TRBJ1-1, with D unresolved. The CDR3 covers 15 residues. V was pared by 0 bases and J by 1 base, with 10 bases between. Germline assignment: CDR1 SGHKS and CDR2 YYEKEE (reference sequence). The CDR3 loop reads CASSLVPDGNTEAFF. The CDR3, as DNA: TGTGCCAGCAGCTTGGTACCGGATGGGAACACTGAAGCTTTCTTT.

This clonotype was seen at least ten times. The V and J genes are TRBV7-2 and TRBJ2-5; weak D call: TRBD1 (6 bases). Germline V CDR1 and CDR2: SGHTA, FQGNSA. CDR3 size: 14 residues. With 5 bases removed from V and 7 bases from J, the gap between germline ends came to 17 bases. CDR3 DNA: TGTGCCAGCAGCAACAGGGAAAAACGGGGGACCCAGTACTTC. Protein sequence: CASSNREKRGTQYF.

At least ten counts were recorded for this clonotype. This rearrangement joins TRBV9 to TRBJ2-7; D is unresolved. The CDR3 covers 14 residues. Germline V gene lookup returns CDR1 SGDLS and CDR2 YYNGEE. With 0 bases removed from V and 2 bases from J, the gap between germline ends came to 9 bases. In DNA, the CDR3 is TGTGCCAGCAGCGTAGCAGGTACTGCCTACGAGCAGTACTTC. Amino acids: CASSVAGTAYEQYF.